Each of the 29 T cell receptor beta chains below was sequenced from the same sample in a study of PD-1 blockade in classical Hodgkin lymphoma (dated by TCRdb to 2020 to 2022). The sample's time point label, decoded: cycle 1 day 1 (C1D1), immediately before nivolumab initiation. Every trial patient had relapsed after autologous stem cell transplantation, and cohorts A, B and C differed in prior brentuximab vedotin exposure. Library creation used the immunoSEQ multiplex PCR assay. As stored in TCRdb, this immuneACCESS dataset retains in-frame rearrangements with V and J assigned. A fraction of the clones does not appear; measured against another copy, unresolved V genes explain less than half of the discrepancy, and the remainder lacks a known reason. The sample has over 20,000 clones on record, approximately 80% of them singletons. The ten biggest clones cover approximately 6.4% of the sample. The material sequenced was peripheral blood mononuclear cells (PBMCs), taken at baseline. The receptors originated from a human donor with classical Hodgkin lymphoma.

This chain's CDR3 is CASSVARNTEAFF. CDR3 coding DNA: TGTGCCAGCAGCGTAGCCCGCAACACTGAAGCTTTCTTT. V is TRBV9 and J is TRBJ1-1; D call uncertain. The CDR3 length is 13 residues. V lost 0 bases and J lost 2, with 5 bases in between. Germline CDR1 reads SGDLS; CDR2 reads YYNGEE.

V and J are TRBV11-3 and TRBJ1-1; a weak D match, TRBD1 (5 bases). Germline values: CDR1 SGHNT, CDR2 YENEEA. The germline V and J ends were trimmed by 4 bases and 5 bases, with 11 bases remaining between them. The CDR3 covers 13 residues. CDR3 coding DNA: TGTGCCAGCAGCTCCCATGGGGGGACTGAAGCTTTCTTT. This encodes CASSSHGGTEAFF.

This rearrangement joins TRBV28 to TRBJ1-5; TRBD1 matches 7 bases. CDR3 length equals 14 residues. After removal of 6 bases from V and 4 bases from J, the junction contained 6 bases not matched to a gene. CDR1 is MDHEN, CDR2 SYDVKM, per germline. CDR3 DNA sequence: TGTGCCAGCAGGTCTCCGGGACAGAATCAGCCCCAGCATTTT. Translating it yields CASRSPGQNQPQHF.

The chain couples TRBV5-6 to TRBJ1-2; D is unclear. CDR3 length equals 17 residues. The germline CDR1 and CDR2 sequences are SGHDT and YYEEEE. V lost 0 bases to trimming and J lost 0 bases, with 15 bases between them. CDR3 residues: CASSLDRWVTANYGYTF. The CDR3 DNA reads as TGTGCCAGCAGCTTGGATCGATGGGTTACCGCTAACTATGGCTACACCTTC.

The V gene is TRBV19, the J gene TRBJ1-3, with 8 bases fitting TRBD1. Trimming took 5 bases from V and 4 from J; bases not matched to a gene: 4. The length of the CDR3 is 14 residues. Germline values: CDR1 LNHDA, CDR2 SQIVND (reference sequence). CDR3 residues: CASSGRTGGNTIYF. CDR3 coding DNA: TGTGCCAGTAGTGGACGGACAGGGGGAAACACCATATATTTT.

The chain links TRBV4-3 to TRBJ2-2; the match to TRBD2 covers 9 bases. Germline V CDR1 and CDR2: LGHNA, YSLEER. This CDR3 has 18 residues. With V trimmed by 0 bases and J by 2 bases, 7 bases remained unmatched. The CDR3 DNA sequence: TGCGCCAGCAGCCAAGATTGGGTAGCGGGGGCAAACACCGGGGAGCTGTTTTTT. Protein: CASSQDWVAGANTGELFF.

This clone occurred a few times. J is TRBJ1-6 and V is TRBV7-2; the D is unclear. CDR3 length: 13 amino acids. V dropped 3 bases and J dropped 7 bases, with 7 bases sitting between them. CDR1 is SGHTA, CDR2 FQGNSA, per germline. The CDR3 nucleotides read TGTGCCAGCAGCTTCGTCGAGAATTCACCCCTCCACTTT. It is translated as CASSFVENSPLHF.

This chain joins TRBV7-9 and TRBJ1-2; maybe TRBD1 (6 bases). V dropped 3 bases and J dropped 5 bases, with 16 bases sitting between them. Per germline, CDR1 SEHNR and CDR2 FQNEAQ (reference sequence). The CDR3 contains 15 residues. For the CDR3, the DNA is TGTGCCAGCAGCTTGGAAAGGCGACAGGAGTATGGCTACACCTTC. Encoded protein: CASSLERRQEYGYTF.

V usage is TRBV6-4 and J usage is TRBJ2-3; 13 positions match TRBD2. Germline CDR1 is MRHNA and CDR2 is SNTAGT. The CDR3 runs 14 residues. V was pared by 5 bases and J by 4 bases, with 0 bases of the junction left unmatched. CDR3 DNA sequence: TGTGCCAGCAGTACTAGCGGGGGGGCAGATACGCAGTATTTT. The encoded protein is CASSTSGGADTQYF.

This chain uses TRBV27 with TRBJ2-5; TRBD1 matches 10 bases. The J call could be wrong; TRBJ2-7 is a better fit for the DNA end. The CDR3 runs 15 residues. Germline V gene data show CDR1 as MNHEY and CDR2 as SMNVEV (reference sequence). CDR3 DNA: TGTGCCAGCAGTATAAGGGACAGGGGACCCTACGAGCAGTACTTC. Amino acid sequence: CASSIRDRGPYEQYF.

V usage is TRBV12-5 and J usage is TRBJ2-2; weak D call: TRBD2 (5 bases). V was shortened by 0 bases and J by 1 base, with 6 bases between the two germline ends. Germline assignment: CDR1 LGHNT and CDR2 FRNRAP. The CDR3 sequence is 15 residues long. The CDR3 protein is CASGLVSGNTGELFF. The CDR3 DNA follows: TGTGCTAGTGGTTTGGTAAGCGGGAACACCGGGGAGCTGTTTTTT.

The chain recombines TRBV13 with TRBJ2-3; D gene ambiguous. The CDR3 extends over 11 amino acids. V was shortened by 1 base and J by 6 bases, with 2 bases between the two germline ends. CDR1 and CDR2 (germline): PRHDT, FYEKMQ (reference sequence). CDR3 coding DNA: TGTGCCAGCAGCTTAGCGGATACGCAGTATTTT. Protein product: CASSLADTQYF.

The chain links TRBV2 to TRBJ1-1; D might be TRBD1 (5 bases). V was trimmed by 1 base and J by 5 bases, leaving 14 bases between them. Germline loops: CDR1 SNHLY, CDR2 FYNNEI. The CDR3 extends over 15 amino acids. The CDR3 DNA reads TGTGCCAGCAGTGAAGGGGGCAGGGCGACGACTGAAGCTTTCTTT. Translating gives CASSEGGRATTEAFF. The variable domain in full, completed from reference TRBV2 and TRBJ1-1, reads EPEVTQTPSHQVTQMGQEVILRCVPISNHLYFYWYRQILGQKVEFLVSFYNNEISEKSEIFDDQFSVERPDGSNFTLKIRSTKLEDSAMYFCASSEGGRATTEAFFGQGTRLTVV.

The chain links TRBV27 to TRBJ2-4, with D tentatively TRBD1 (5 bases). CDR1 is MNHEY, CDR2 SMNVEV, per germline (reference sequence). CDR3 length: 13 amino acids. Between the trimmed V and J ends, which lost 0 bases and 11 bases, there was a span of 11 bases. The CDR3 DNA follows: TGTGCCAGCAGTTTATCGGGGCTAGGGTTTCAGTACTTC. Protein product: CASSLSGLGFQYF.

The chain carries TRBV28 and TRBJ1-5; perhaps TRBD1 as D (6 bases). V was pared by 3 bases and J by 4 bases, with 13 bases between. This CDR3 has 15 residues. Looked up from germline, CDR1 is MDHEN and CDR2 is SYDVKM. This CDR3 reads CASSLGARSNQPQHF. For the CDR3, the DNA is TGTGCCAGCAGTTTGGGGGCCAGATCAAATCAGCCCCAGCATTTT.

The rearrangement joins TRBV6-5 to TRBJ1-2, with no clear D. The CDR3 covers 16 residues. V lost 0 bases to trimming and J lost 8 bases, with 19 bases between them. The germline gives CDR1 MNHEY, CDR2 SVGAGI. Written as DNA, the CDR3 is TGTGCCAGCAGTTACTCCTCGGCCGGCCGACCTATCGGCTACACCTTC. Translated, it gives CASSYSSAGRPIGYTF.

This rearrangement joins TRBV10-3 to TRBJ2-7, with D possibly being TRBD2 (6 bases). Trimming took 2 bases from V and 7 from J, leaving 24 bases between them. CDR1 is ENHRY, CDR2 SYGVKD, per germline. The CDR3 is 17 residues long. CDR3 sequence (DNA): TGTGCCATCAGTGAGCCCGGAGGGCGACAGAGGCGTGGTGAGCAGTACTTC. Amino acid sequence: CAISEPGGRQRRGEQYF.

CDR3 bases: TGTGCCAGCGGGACTAGCGGGGGCTCAGAGACCCAGTACTTC. Translated: CASGTSGGSETQYF. The chain joins TRBV5-6 to TRBJ2-5; 14 positions agree with TRBD2. Trimming cost V 7 bases and J 4 bases; bases outside gene matches: 3. The CDR3 length is 14 residues. Germline assignment: CDR1 SGHDT and CDR2 YYEEEE.

The rearrangement joins TRBV28 to TRBJ2-3; D uncertain. Germline loops: CDR1 MDHEN, CDR2 SYDVKM. The CDR3 covers 13 residues. Trimming removed 6 bases from V and 4 bases from J, with 11 bases in between. This CDR3 reads CASSFIIPDTQYF. CDR3 sequence (DNA): TGTGCCAGCAGCTTCATAATTCCAGATACGCAGTATTTT.

V usage is TRBV5-1 and J usage is TRBJ1-1, with D possibly being TRBD1 (6 bases). CDR1 SGHRS and CDR2 YFSETQ come from the germline V gene. The CDR3 has 14 residues. Trimming took 3 bases from V and 1 from J, leaving 10 bases between them. The CDR3 coding sequence is TGCGCCAGCAGCTGGGGAGGGGGGAACACTGAAGCTTTCTTT. Its translation is CASSWGGGNTEAFF.

This chain uses TRBV4-2 with TRBJ2-5; D possibly corresponds to TRBD2 (6 bases). The germline V gene encodes CDR1 LGHNA and CDR2 YNFKEQ. V lost 0 bases and J 0 bases, leaving 11 bases between the germline ends. There are 16 residues in the CDR3. The CDR3 DNA reads as TGTGCCAGCAGCCAAGATACGGTAGCGGACCAAGAGACCCAGTACTTC. It specifies CASSQDTVADQETQYF.

This chain's CDR3 is CASSLAQTANYGYTF. The CDR3 DNA reads TGTGCCAGCAGCTTAGCTCAGACAGCTAACTATGGCTACACCTTC. The chain joins TRBV7-9 to TRBJ1-2; D possibly corresponds to TRBD1 (5 bases). CDR3 size: 15 residues. Germline V lookup: CDR1 SEHNR, CDR2 FQNEAQ (reference sequence). With 0 bases removed from V and 0 bases from J, the gap between germline ends came to 8 bases.

This rearrangement joins TRBV7-2 to TRBJ2-1, with D possibly matching TRBD2 (5 bases). Looked up from germline, CDR1 is SGHTA and CDR2 is FQGNSA. With 1 base removed from V and 4 bases from J, the gap between germline ends came to 11 bases. CDR3 length: 15 residues. The CDR3 DNA reads TGTGCCAGCAGCTTAGAAGGAGGCAGTTACAATGAGCAGTTCTTC. This translates into CASSLEGGSYNEQFF.

The rearrangement joins TRBV10-3 to TRBJ2-7; tentatively, D is TRBD1 (5 bases). The CDR3 sequence is 16 residues long. Trimming took off 0 bases at V and 6 bases at J, with 18 bases between the two ends. Germline CDR1 and CDR2: ENHRY and SYGVKD. For the CDR3, the DNA is TGTGCCATCAGTGAGTCGGGTGGGTATGGGGCTACCGAGCAGTACTTC. Residues: CAISESGGYGATEQYF.

The gene calls are TRBV7-2 and TRBJ2-5; D unresolved. The CDR3 spans 12 residues. Germline CDR1 is SGHTA and CDR2 is FQGNSA. Trimming pared 6 bases from V and 4 bases from J, leaving 9 bases between. The CDR3 sequence: CASRPDGETQYF. CDR3 nucleotides: TGTGCCAGCAGGCCAGACGGAGAGACCCAGTACTTC.

This clone was seen a few times. J is TRBJ1-2 and V is TRBV4-3; weak D call: TRBD1 (6 bases). The CDR3 runs to 15 residues. The germline V gene encodes CDR1 LGHNA and CDR2 YSLEER. Trimming stripped 1 base from V and 3 bases from J, with 12 bases between. CDR3 sequence: CASSQALQGDYGYTF. In DNA form, the CDR3 reads TGCGCCAGCAGCCAAGCCTTACAGGGAGACTATGGCTACACCTTC.

The V call is TRBV6-6, the J call TRBJ2-1, with a possible D match to TRBD1 (6 bases). The CDR3 has 13 residues. Germline CDR1 reads MNHNY; CDR2 reads SVGAGI (reference sequence). V was clipped by 3 bases and J by 7 bases, with 10 bases between them. CDR3 nucleotide sequence: TGTGCCAGCAGTTATGGACAGTCGAATGAGCAGTTCTTC. Amino acid sequence: CASSYGQSNEQFF.

The chain has TRBV6-6 and TRBJ2-7; 8 positions match TRBD1. V lost 6 bases, J lost 6 bases, and 7 bases stayed unmatched. Germline values: CDR1 MNHNY, CDR2 SVGAGI (reference sequence). The CDR3 has 13 amino acids. CDR3 coding DNA: TGTGCCAGCAGCCCGGGACAGGCCCTCGAGCAGTACTTC. Translation: CASSPGQALEQYF.

The chain is built from TRBV10-3 and TRBJ1-4; D ambiguous. The germline V gene has CDR1 ENHRY and CDR2 SYGVKD. Trimming left V 4 bases short and J 8 bases short, with 11 bases between. CDR3 length equals 13 residues. CDR3 sequence reads: CAISGGNLEKLFF. CDR3 sequence (DNA): TGTGCCATCAGTGGCGGCAACTTGGAAAAACTGTTTTTT.